A selection of T cell receptor beta chains follows, all from one sample in a study of cytomegalovirus exposure and HLA in healthy donors. Produced via immunoSEQ multiplex PCR; TCRdb's table is partial and in-frame only. The sample contains some 160,000 clones, about 70% of which appear only once. The sequencing sample was made of PBMCs. The receptors here all came from a woman aged 40 to 50 in good health and CMV-seronegative. CDR3s include the opening cysteine and the closing phenylalanine or tryptophan. D genes are given only for firm matches. Only part of the rows carry a size: once, few, many, or a class if the clone is expanded.

few - TRBJ1-3 TRBV5-1 TGCGCCAGCAGCTTGGAAAGGGGGAATCGAAACACCATATATTTT CASSLERGNRNTIYF
few - TRBJ1-3 TRBV29-1 TGCAGCGTTTCGGACAGCACTTCTGGAAACACCATATATTTT CSVSDSTSGNTIYF
medium-sized TRBD1 TRBJ2-7 TRBV18 TGTGCCAGCTCACCTCCCACAGGGGCAACTGGCGAGCAGTACTTC CASSPPTGATGEQYF
- TRBD1 TRBJ2-1 TRBV29-1 TGCAGATTAGCAAGGGACAGCTACAATGAGCAGTTCTTC CRLARDSYNEQFF
- TRBD1 TRBJ1-1 TRBV5-5 TGTGCCAGCAGCTTGATGGGACAGTTGAACACTGAAGCTTTCTTT CASSLMGQLNTEAFF
once TRBD1 TRBJ2-1 TRBV2 TGTGCCAGCAGATGGGACCGGACAGGCAAACCACCCTACAATGAGCAGTTCTTC CASRWDRTGKPPYNEQFF
- - TRBJ1-2 TRBV20-1 TGCAGTGCCCCTAGGGGGAACACCTTC CSAPRGNTF
- TRBD1 TRBJ1-2 TRBV7-2 TGTGCCAGCTTTCAGGGGGCTTTCAACTATGGCTACACCTTC CASFQGAFNYGYTF
- TRBD1 TRBJ1-2 TRBV29-1 TGCAGCGCCGGGAGGACAGGGAACTATGGCTACACCTTC CSAGRTGNYGYTF
once - TRBJ2-1 TRBV10-2 TGCGCCAGCACGGAGGGTGTAAATGAGCAGTTCTTC CASTEGVNEQFF
few - TRBJ1-6 TRBV4-1 TGCGCCAGCAGCCCAGGGCCCTCCGGGCCATCACCCCTCCACTTT CASSPGPSGPSPLHF
once TRBD1 TRBJ1-5 TRBV2 TGTGCCAGCGAAGGACAGGGGGGGATTGGTAGTCAGCCCCAGCATTTT CASEGQGGIGSQPQHF
once - TRBJ2-5 TRBV5-6 TGTGCCAGCAGCCCCGGGACAACTAGGCAAGAGACCCAGTACTTC CASSPGTTRQETQYF
- - TRBJ2-7 TRBV6-1 TGTGCCAGCAGTGCCGACAGACCCTACGAGCAGTACTTC CASSADRPYEQYF
few TRBD1 TRBJ1-4 TRBV30 TGTGCCTGGAGTCAGAAACAGGGGCGGTTTGAAAAACTGTTTTTT CAWSQKQGRFEKLFF
- - TRBJ1-2 TRBV19 TGTGCCAGTGCATCGGGTATCGGGGGGAACTATGGCTACACCTTC CASASGIGGNYGYTF
few - TRBJ2-7 TRBV6-1 TGTGCCAGCAGTGAAGGTGGGGCTAAGGCCTACGAGCAGTACTTC CASSEGGAKAYEQYF
- TRBD1 TRBJ2-6 TRBV5-1 TGCGCCAGCAGCTTGGTGGCAGGGGGTATATCTGGGGCCAACGTCCTGACTTTC CASSLVAGGISGANVLTF
- - TRBJ1-1 TRBV4-1 TGCGCCAGCAGCCGGACAGTGAACACTGAAGCTTTCTTT CASSRTVNTEAFF
- - TRBJ1-2 TRBV19 TGTGCCAGTAGTATGCAGGCTGAGTACTATGGCTACACCTTC CASSMQAEYYGYTF
- TRBD1 TRBJ2-7 TRBV5-1 TGCGCCAGCAGCTACCGGGACAGGGGGTCCTACGAGCAGTACTTC CASSYRDRGSYEQYF
- TRBD1 TRBJ1-2 TRBV13 TGTGCCAGCAGCCCGAATGTCCGGACAGGGGACTATGGCTACACCTTC CASSPNVRTGDYGYTF
- - TRBJ1-1 TRBV6-5 TGTGCCAGCAGTTATGGGACCGGGGGCACTGAAGCTTTCTTT CASSYGTGGTEAFF
- TRBD1 TRBJ2-7 TRBV5-4 TGTGCCAGCAGCTTGGAGGACAGGTCCTACGAGCAGTACTTC CASSLEDRSYEQYF
once - TRBJ2-2 TRBV7-6 TGTGCCAGCAGTCGAGGACAGACGAACACCGGGGAGCTGTTTTTT CASSRGQTNTGELFF
- - TRBJ1-2 TRBV7-9 TGTGCCAGCAGCCCTGGTGGGGGGAGCTATGGCTACACCTTC CASSPGGGSYGYTF
- TRBD1 TRBJ1-2 TRBV14 TGTGCCAGCAGTTTCACCGGGACAGGGAACTATGGCTACACCTTC CASSFTGTGNYGYTF
- TRBD2 TRBJ2-2 TRBV5-6 TGTGCCAGCAGCCACCTAGCGGGGGCGAACACCGGGGAGCTGTTTTTT CASSHLAGANTGELFF
- - TRBJ1-3 TRBV5-1 TGCGCCAGCAGCTTGTCGTGGGGGCAAGGAAACACCATATATTTT CASSLSWGQGNTIYF
few - TRBJ1-1 TRBV5-4 TGTGCCAGCAGCTTGACAGGGTACGGTGAAGCTTTCTTT CASSLTGYGEAFF
few - TRBJ2-5 TRBV20-1 TGCAGTCCTGAAGAGACCCAGTACTTC CSPEETQYF
- TRBD1 TRBJ1-1 TRBV6-6 TGTGCCAGCAGATCGACAGGGGGCACTGAAGCTTTCTTT CASRSTGGTEAFF
- - TRBJ2-3 TRBV4-2 TGTGCCAGCAGCCAAGAGGCCAGCGCCGACACAGATACGCAGTATTTT CASSQEASADTDTQYF
- TRBD2 TRBJ2-7 TRBV7-9 TGTTCCAGCAGTCCGAGAGGAGCGGGGGAGCCCTACGAGCAGTACTTC CSSSPRGAGEPYEQYF
- - TRBJ2-3 TRBV29-1 TGCAGCGCCGACAGTAGCACAGATACGCAGTATTTT CSADSSTDTQYF